One sample yielded the 13 T cell receptor beta chains listed below, sequenced in a study of T cell responses to AZD1222 COVID-19 vaccine. Only in-frame clones appear in the TCRdb table, and some are missing; sequencing was by immunoSEQ multiplex PCR. Found here are more than 90,000 clones, roughly 84% of them singletons; the top ten hold roughly 9.9%. Sequences were derived from peripheral blood, sampled on day 0 of AZD1222 vaccination. The source of these receptors is an adult in good health.

The CDR3 here is CSGGLAGGMNTGELFF. The CDR3 DNA sequence: TGCAGCGGCGGACTAGCGGGGGGTATGAACACCGGGGAGCTGTTTTTT. This sequence joins TRBV29-1 and TRBJ2-2; 14 nucleotides match TRBD2. Germline V gives CDR1 SQVTM, CDR2 ANQGSEA. The CDR3 spans 16 residues. With 7 bases clipped from V and 1 base from J, the junction kept 5 bases outside the gene matches.

The CDR3 DNA reads as TGTGCCAGCAGTCTCGGGACTAGCGGGAGCGGGGAGCAGTTCTTC. This gives the protein CASSLGTSGSGEQFF. The chain employs TRBV6-5 and TRBJ2-1; 14 bases line up with TRBD2. V trimming: 5 bases; J trimming: 10 bases; junction bases outside the gene matches: 7. CDR1 and CDR2 (germline): MNHEY, SVGAGI. This CDR3 region has 15 residues.

V gene TRBV5-1 combines with J gene TRBJ2-7; 7 bases fit TRBD1. The germline V gene has CDR1 SGHRS and CDR2 YFSETQ. The CDR3 totals 13 residues. The V gene end was trimmed by 4 bases and the J gene end by 3 bases; junction bases not matched to a gene: 4. The CDR3 region has the DNA TGCGCCAGCAGCACCGGGACAGTCTACGAGCAGTACTTC. Its translation: CASSTGTVYEQYF.

The V call is TRBV28, the J call TRBJ1-5; D unresolved. Looked up from germline, CDR1 is MDHEN and CDR2 is SYDVKM. The V end lost 6 bases, the J end lost 0 bases, and 15 bases lay between the germline ends. The CDR3 has 16 residues. The DNA of the CDR3 is TGTGCCAGCAGCTACGTCCGTGATCTTAGCAATCAGCCCCAGCATTTT. Translation gives CASSYVRDLSNQPQHF.

The chain uses TRBV24-1 and TRBJ2-1; tentatively, D is TRBD2 (5 bases). The CDR3 is 13 amino acids. Germline V gene data show CDR1 as KGHDR and CDR2 as SFDVKD. Trimming took off 5 bases at V and 6 bases at J, with 10 bases between the two ends. Here the CDR3 reads CATSGFGSNEQFF. In DNA form, the CDR3 reads TGTGCCACCAGTGGATTTGGGAGCAATGAGCAGTTCTTC.

This clone was found once. The gene calls are TRBV30 and TRBJ1-5; D is perhaps TRBD1 (5 bases). Germline V lookup: CDR1 GTSNPN, CDR2 SVGIG (reference sequence). The CDR3 runs 13 residues. Trimming removed 2 bases at V and 6 bases at J, with 11 bases between. The CDR3 DNA reads TGTGCCTGGAGTTCACTCACAGGTCAGCCCCAGCATTTT. It encodes CAWSSLTGQPQHF.

This rearrangement joins TRBV29-1 to TRBJ2-2; no reliable D call. V shed 7 bases and J shed 5 bases, with 8 bases lying between them. The CDR3 runs 11 residues. Germline V gene lookup returns CDR1 SQVTM and CDR2 ANQGSEA. CDR3 in amino acids: CSALRTGELFF. The DNA for the CDR3 is TGCAGCGCGCTTAGGACCGGGGAGCTGTTTTTT.

The rearrangement uses TRBV28 and TRBJ1-2, with 9 nucleotides matching TRBD1. This CDR3 has 16 amino acids. Germline loops: CDR1 MDHEN, CDR2 SYDVKM. Losses at the gene ends were 2 bases for V and 1 base for J; bases not matched to a gene: 5. CDR3 nucleotides: TGTGCCAGCAGTTTAGCACCGGGACAGGGTAACTATGGCTACACCTTC. Translated: CASSLAPGQGNYGYTF.

V gene TRBV6-1 combines with J gene TRBJ2-3; 11 nucleotides agree with TRBD2. The CDR3 length is 15 residues. The germline CDR1 and CDR2 sequences are MNHNS and SASEGT. Trimming cost V 4 bases and J 3 bases; bases outside gene matches: 3. The CDR3 DNA is TGTGCCAGCAGTGTAGCGGGGGGGCTAACAGATACGCAGTATTTT. It encodes CASSVAGGLTDTQYF.

This clone showed up just a few times. The CDR3 is CASSSRQGSYGYTF. The CDR3 nucleotides read TGCGCCAGCAGCAGCCGACAGGGAAGTTATGGCTACACCTTC. The genes are TRBV4-1 and TRBJ1-2; TRBD1 matches 7 bases. The CDR3 length is 14 residues. The germline gives CDR1 MGHRA, CDR2 YSYEKL. The V and J ends lost 5 bases and 5 bases, in that order; junction bases with no gene match: 8.

This sequence joins TRBV18 and TRBJ2-6, with 11 bases fitting TRBD1. With V trimmed by 6 bases and J by 0 bases, 7 bases remained unmatched. CDR3 length: 18 residues. In germline, CDR1 is KGHSH, CDR2 LQKENI. DNA of the CDR3: TGTGCCAGCTCCCCTAAGGGACAGGGGGACTCTGGGGCCAACGTCCTGACTTTC. It yields the protein CASSPKGQGDSGANVLTF.

The V and J genes are TRBV9 and TRBJ1-1, with 8 bases aligning to TRBD1. Germline V gene lookup returns CDR1 SGDLS and CDR2 YYNGEE. V lost 2 bases, J lost 7 bases, and 13 bases stayed unmatched. CDR3 size: 16 residues. The CDR3 sequence: CASSVRQGQAADEAFF. CDR3 coding DNA: TGTGCCAGCAGCGTCAGACAGGGACAGGCGGCGGATGAAGCTTTCTTT.

CDR3 sequence: CSAGGGGPYEQYF. The CDR3 DNA reads as TGCAGTGCTGGTGGGGGGGGGCCCTACGAGCAGTACTTC. The chain links TRBV20-1 to TRBJ2-7; the D gene is possibly TRBD2 (7 bases). V lost 5 bases and J 2 bases, leaving 13 bases between the germline ends. Germline loops: CDR1 DFQATT, CDR2 SNEGSKA (reference sequence). The CDR3 covers 13 residues.